The sequence of this T cell receptor beta chain was determined in a study of blood T cells in healthy people across ages. Study-level results: When set beside aged donors, long-lived donors presented more naive CD4+ cells and higher diversity.

Caucasian, healthy and from Russia, the donors were aged between 6 and 90. The V gene's germline CDR1 is MGHRA and CDR2 YSYEKL. V gave up 0 bases and J gave up 1 base, with 12 bases separating them. This CDR3 spans 16 amino acids. Sample-barcoded 5' priming and a J-beta primer mix drove a second PCR of roughly 6 to 12 cycles. Every cDNA was tagged by a template-switch adaptor with 12 random nucleotides. MiXCR, applied by TCRdb to the 5' RACE reads, yields one record per CDR3 protein. Here the sample spans some 700,000 distinct CDR3 sequences, 35% to 45% being singletons. This clonotype was picked up a small number of times. What it recognizes is unknown.

This sequence joins TRBV4-1 and TRBJ1-2; D is perhaps TRBD1 (6 bases). The TCR comes from a woman aged 55 to 70 in good health. Sequencing used blood. The chain's CDR3 is CASSQDYRENNYGYTF. CDR3 nucleotide sequence: TGCGCCAGCAGCCAAGATTACAGGGAGAATAACTATGGCTACACCTTC.